This note documents a single T cell receptor (beta chain) sequence. There are 17 residues in the CDR3. Trimming stripped 5 bases from V and 1 base from J, with 15 bases between. Germline CDR1 LGHDT, CDR2 YNNKEL (reference sequence). TCRdb itself ran the reads through MiXCR, one entry per CDR3 protein. Of over 300,000 distinct CDR3 sequences in the sample, 9.5% were seen once. The data originate from a study of T cell repertoires in cytomegalovirus infection. Overall study context: The public TCR beta signatures pointed to both CMV infection and matching HLA type.

The genes are TRBV3-1 and TRBJ2-6; the D gene is possibly TRBD2 (5 bases). The source is a human donor in good health (CMV status not recorded). Some clones in this sample may be carry-over from other donors' samples. Sequenced: PBMCs. DNA of the CDR3: TGTGCCAGCAGCTTTCTGCACAGCGGATCTGGGGCCAACGTCCTGACTTTC. This gives the protein CASSFLHSGSGANVLTF.